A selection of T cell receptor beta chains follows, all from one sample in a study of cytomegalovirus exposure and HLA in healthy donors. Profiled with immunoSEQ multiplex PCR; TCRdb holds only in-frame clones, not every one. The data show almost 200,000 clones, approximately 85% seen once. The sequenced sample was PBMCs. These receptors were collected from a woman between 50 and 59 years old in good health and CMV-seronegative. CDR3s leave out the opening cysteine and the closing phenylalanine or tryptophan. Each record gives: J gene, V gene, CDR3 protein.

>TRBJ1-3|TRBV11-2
ASSPWDRSNTIY
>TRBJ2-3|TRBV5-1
ASSLGTTTDTQY
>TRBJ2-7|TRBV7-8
ASSSPEPGGPHYEQY
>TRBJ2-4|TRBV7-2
ASSLVGAGADIQY
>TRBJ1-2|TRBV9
ASSPPGVPDYGYT
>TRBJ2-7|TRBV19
ASSPDRGSEQY
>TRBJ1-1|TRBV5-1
ASSLTAQGEAF
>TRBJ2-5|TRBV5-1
ASSLGDRGRGETQY
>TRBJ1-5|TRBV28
ASSPTTGGSYRNQPQH
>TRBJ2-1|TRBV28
ASSSGLAINEQF
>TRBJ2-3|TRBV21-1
ASSKVLAGEISTDTQY
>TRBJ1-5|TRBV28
ASSLFGGDQPQH
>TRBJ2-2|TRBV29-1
SVFQTGELF
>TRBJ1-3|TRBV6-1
ASSVTGTYSGNTIY
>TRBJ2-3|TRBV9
ASSVRDFYTDTQY
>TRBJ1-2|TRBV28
ASSPGRPYGYT
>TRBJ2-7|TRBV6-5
ASSYSLASEQY
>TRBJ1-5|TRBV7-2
ASSEHSLNQPQH
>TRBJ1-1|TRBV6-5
ASSRGQRKTEAF
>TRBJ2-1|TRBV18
ASSRGQSSYNEQF
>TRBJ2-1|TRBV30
AWSVPGGSSYNEQF
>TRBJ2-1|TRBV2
ASSVAALGNEQF
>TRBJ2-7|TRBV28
ASSSAGASFEQY
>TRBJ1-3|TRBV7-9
ASSSSRSSSGNTIY
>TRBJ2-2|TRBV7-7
ASSRDRGNPGELF
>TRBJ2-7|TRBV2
ASSLRG
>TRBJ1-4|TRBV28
ASSLWTATNEKLF
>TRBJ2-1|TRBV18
ASSPTTIRPEGSNEQF
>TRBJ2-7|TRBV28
ASRPSSYPYEQY
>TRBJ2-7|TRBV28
ASSLILTEQY
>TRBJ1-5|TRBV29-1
SVRDREDQPQH
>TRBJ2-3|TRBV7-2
ASSFSRATDTQY
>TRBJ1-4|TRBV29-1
SVEGGPGEKLF
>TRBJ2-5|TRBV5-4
ASSHTDSETQY
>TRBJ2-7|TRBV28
ASRATSGSRRPAYEQY
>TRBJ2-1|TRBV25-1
ASSHPGRYEQF